The clone carrying this T cell receptor beta chain was detected only a few times. The antigen is undetermined. RNA was extracted from bulk tissue without any cell sorting. The normal lung tissue was taken more than 3 cm from the tumor edge. This sample was included in a study of tumor and adjacent non-tumor tissue in lung cancer. For the study at large: The cohort had approximately 13 adenocarcinoma, a couple of squamous cell and 1 small cell patients.

TCRbeta libraries were built with three rounds of nested PCR, modified from ARM-PCR. TCRdb re-derived calls from the multiplex PCR reads in MiXCR, one entry per CDR3 protein. Among about 80,000 distinct CDR3 sequences, approximately 78% were seen once, and the ten largest hold about 54%. Study-level results: Significantly higher TCR diversity was found in tumor than normal lung.

This receptor was identified in a man between 60 and 75 years old with non-small cell lung cancer. The sequenced sample was distant non-tumor lung tissue.

The CDR3 reads CASSLGGLQGLFGANVLTF. In DNA, the CDR3 is TGTGCCAGCAGCTTAGGGGGGTTGCAGGGACTCTTCGGGGCCAACGTCCTGACTTTC. J is TRBJ2-6 and V is TRBV7-8; D possibly corresponds to TRBD2 (6 bases). Trimming took off 1 base at V and 4 bases at J, with 20 bases between the two ends. In germline, CDR1 is SGHVS, CDR2 FQNEAQ. The CDR3 covers 19 residues.